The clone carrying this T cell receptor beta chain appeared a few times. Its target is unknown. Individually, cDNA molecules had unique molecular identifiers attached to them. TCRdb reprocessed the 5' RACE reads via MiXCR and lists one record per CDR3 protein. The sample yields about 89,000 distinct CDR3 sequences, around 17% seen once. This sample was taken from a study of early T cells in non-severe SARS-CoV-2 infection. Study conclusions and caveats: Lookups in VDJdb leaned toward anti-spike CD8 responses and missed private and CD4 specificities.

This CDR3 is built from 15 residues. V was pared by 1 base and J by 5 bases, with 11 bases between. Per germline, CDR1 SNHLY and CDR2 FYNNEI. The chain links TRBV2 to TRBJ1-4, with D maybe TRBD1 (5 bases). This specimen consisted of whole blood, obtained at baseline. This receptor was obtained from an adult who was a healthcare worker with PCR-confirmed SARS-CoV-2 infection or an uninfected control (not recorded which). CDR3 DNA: TGTGCCAGCAGTGAAGGGGGCTTACAGAATGAAAAACTGTTTTTT. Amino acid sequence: CASSEGGLQNEKLFF.